The entry below gives a single TCR beta chain sequence along with its context. It lacks a known antigen. No base quality information exists; no much larger clone differs at one position. TCR beta chain CDR3 regions were immunosequenced using the ImmunoSEQ Assay (Adaptive Biotechnologies). The authors' analysis ran thus. TCRB rearrangements, read counts, read proportions and gene usage were exported through the ImmunoSEQ Analyzer platform. T-cell clonality was computed as 1 minus Pielou's evenness on productive rearrangements. In the clonal space homeostasis analysis, clonotypes were sorted into rare, small, medium, large or hyperexpanded (0.01 to 1 of the repertoire) bins. TCR productive clonality was compared across immune clusters C1, C2 and C3 using the Wilcoxon rank sum test. What TCRdb holds here is the immuneACCESS table cut down to in-frame rearrangements. Part of the clones is not present; checked against another copy, under half of the missing clones reflect an unresolved V gene, and the others are unexplained. D and trimming come from the DNA, and the V and J calls and clone size come from that table. The sample table contains fewer than 6,500 clones; only one count was recorded for 65% to 70% of them. The ten largest clones represent 15% of the sample.

Deletion took 2 bases off V and 1 base off J, with a span of 24 bases between the germline ends. Sequences SGHVS (CDR1) and FQNEAQ (CDR2) are obtained from the germline V gene. The cysteine opens and the phenylalanine closes a CDR3 of 19 amino acids. Only the CDR3 DNA stays, 57 bases, in frame from base 1. The data were obtained in a study of the immune and genomic landscape of osteosarcoma (dated by TCRdb to about 2020). About the full investigation: The overall cohort comprised some 50 pediatric and adult patients with high-grade osteosarcoma, with a median age at diagnosis of approximately 27 years (range about 5-90). The cohort was enriched for poor-risk disease, as unfavorable pathologic response to standard therapy was shown in roughly 73% of the cohort and approximately 69% of the cohort were deceased. Patients in the overall cohort were approximately 63% male, and under 80% presented with localized disease at diagnosis. To define immunogenic potential, the study profiled osteosarcoma specimens using whole genome, RNA and T-cell receptor sequencing along with immunohistochemistry and reverse phase protein arrays. To characterize the osteosarcoma immunogenomic landscape, TCR sequencing results were integrated with transcriptome, protein array and immunostaining data. An explanation for the limited clinical activity of immune checkpoint inhibitors in osteosarcoma was sought in the study. A couple of samples from the same tumor site were contributed by each of three patients. What the work shows at the level of the full study, not this receptor alone: TCR productive clonality was higher in the immune-hot C3 cluster than the cold C1 cluster but still low overall. In five cases, a single hyperexpanded clone dominated the repertoire, and each of these five cases had fewer than 100 T-cell clonotypes. Clonality benchmarks were derived from external normal skin and healthy peripheral blood data rather than from matched normal tissue. Matched blood was collected from only two patients, alongside the frozen tumor specimens. Sample size was not determined by any statistical method, because osteosarcoma is rare and all possible samples were collected. Overall, productive TCR clonality was low, with an average of 0.09 and a maximum of 0.3, which suggests limited T-cell clonal expansion.

Post-treatment primary, local recurrence and metastasis tumors from poor-prognosis patients were used as specimens. This clonotype was sampled from a human donor with osteosarcoma. The source material was osteosarcoma tumor tissue from the lung. This receptor chain uses TRBV7-8 and TRBJ2-7; the D match is possibly TRBD1 or TRBD2, with 5 bases aligned in each. The CDR3 has the sequence CASSLRSGTEILTSYEQYF. The base sequence is TGTGCCAGCAGCTTAAGGTCCGGGACGGAAATTCTTACTTCCTACGAGCAGTACTTC.